The clone carrying this TCR beta chain was observed many times. As yet, its antigen is unknown. Germline CDR1 and CDR2: MDHEN and SYDVKM. The CDR3 is 13 amino acids. The trim removed 6 bases at V and 3 bases at J, leaving 3 bases unmatched. A single record per CDR3 protein comes from TCRdb applying MiXCR to the 5' RACE reads. The sample holds approximately 24,000 distinct CDR3 sequences, around 5.1% seen once. As to time point: sample taken at primary tumor resection. Whole RNA from tumor, nontumor lung or frozen PBMC was sequenced unsorted. The data originate from a study of spatial heterogeneity in lung cancer. Study details: There were consistently more beta-chain sequences detected than alpha-chain sequences. Every unique TCR and UMI combination, on average, appeared more than ten times in raw reads.

Study-level findings and limits: Ubiquitous expanded tumor TCRs appeared in blood more at resection than follow-up.

J is TRBJ2-3 and V is TRBV28; 7 bases agree with TRBD1. The clonotype originates from a male donor with early-stage non-small cell lung cancer. The sequencing used PBMCs, collected at surgery. This CDR3 is CASRLTGTDTQYF. CDR3 coding DNA: TGTGCCAGCAGACTGACAGGGACAGATACGCAGTATTTT.